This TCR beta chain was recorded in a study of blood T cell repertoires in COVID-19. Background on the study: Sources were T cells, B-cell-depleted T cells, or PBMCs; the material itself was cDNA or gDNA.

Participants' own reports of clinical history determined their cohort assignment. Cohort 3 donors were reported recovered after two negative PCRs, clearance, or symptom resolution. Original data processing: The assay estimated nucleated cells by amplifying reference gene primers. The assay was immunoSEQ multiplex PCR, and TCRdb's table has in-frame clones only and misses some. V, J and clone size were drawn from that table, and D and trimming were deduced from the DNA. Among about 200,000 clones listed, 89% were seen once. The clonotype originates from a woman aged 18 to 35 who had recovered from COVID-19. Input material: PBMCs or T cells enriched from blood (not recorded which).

The CDR3 sequence: CASSPGQRLNQPQHF. The CDR3 DNA is TGCGCCAGCAGCCCGGGACAGAGACTCAATCAGCCCCAGCATTTT. The chain carries TRBV4-1 and TRBJ1-5; 7 bases are shared with TRBD1. This CDR3 has 15 residues. Trimming cost V 4 bases and J 3 bases; bases outside gene matches: 6. CDR1 and CDR2 (germline): MGHRA, YSYEKL.